Below, 9 T cell receptor beta chains from the same sample are listed, as sequenced in a study of cytomegalovirus exposure and HLA in healthy donors. The PCR was carried out with 60 Vbeta primers and 13 Jbeta primers. The protocol was immunoSEQ multiplex PCR, while the TCRdb copy is restricted to in-frame clones and leaves out a portion. The table shows roughly 160,000 clones, with roughly 85% occurring only once. The sample was PBMCs. The source of these receptors is a male donor in good health and CMV-seropositive.

This clone was counted a few times. This chain connects TRBV10-1 to TRBJ2-2; 8 positions agree with TRBD1. CDR1 and CDR2 (germline): WNHNN, SYGVQD (reference sequence). J was trimmed by 2 bases and V by 0 bases; bases with no gene match: 5. The CDR3 loop spans 17 amino acids. CDR3 sequence reads: CASSESPTGANTGELFF. CDR3 DNA: TGCGCCAGCAGTGAGTCGCCGACAGGGGCAAACACCGGGGAGCTGTTTTTT.

This clone has only a few counts. The V gene is TRBV7-2, the J gene TRBJ2-1; 7 positions agree with TRBD1. This CDR3 contains 15 residues. The V gene's germline CDR1 is SGHTA and CDR2 FQGNSA. V was clipped by 6 bases and J by 4 bases; unmatched bases: 9. The CDR3 DNA is TGTGCCAGCAGACCACCGGGACAGAAATACAATGAGCAGTTCTTC. Translating it yields CASRPPGQKYNEQFF. Using reference TRBV7-2 and TRBJ2-1 for the parts outside the CDR3, the full variable domain is GAGVSQSPSNKVTEKGKDVELRCDPISGHTALYWYRQSLGQGLEFLIYFQGNSAPDKSGLPSDRFSAERTGGSVSTLTIQRTQQEDSAVYLCASRPPGQKYNEQFFGPGTRLTVL.

J is TRBJ2-5 and V is TRBV28; D may be TRBD2 (7 bases). V was trimmed by 3 bases and J by 6 bases, leaving 20 bases between them. This CDR3 spans 16 amino acids. Germline V gene lookup returns CDR1 MDHEN and CDR2 SYDVKM. The DNA for the CDR3 is TGTGCCAGCAGTTTTGTACCGGGGGGCGAATTAAAGACCCAGTACTTC. This encodes CASSFVPGGELKTQYF.

This chain uses TRBV28 with TRBJ1-2, with D unclear. The V gene's germline CDR1 is MDHEN and CDR2 SYDVKM. Trimming stripped 7 bases from V and 5 bases from J, with 11 bases between. CDR3 length equals 12 residues. CDR3 nucleotide sequence: TGTGCCAGCACTGAGAGGAGGTATGGCTACACCTTC. Amino acid sequence: CASTERRYGYTF.

The gene calls are TRBV6-5 and TRBJ2-1; D gene ambiguous. The V gene lost 2 bases and the J gene lost 8 bases, with 10 bases spanning the gap. There are 13 residues in the CDR3. Per germline, CDR1 MNHEY and CDR2 SVGAGI. The CDR3 loop is CASSYPPGDEQFF. The CDR3 nucleotides are TGTGCCAGCAGTTACCCCCCCGGAGATGAGCAGTTCTTC.

The rearrangement links TRBV4-3 to TRBJ1-5; D perhaps matches TRBD1 (5 bases). The CDR3 length is 17 residues. The V gene's germline CDR1 is LGHNA and CDR2 YSLEER. The V end lost 1 base, the J end lost 0 bases, and 13 bases lay between the germline ends. CDR3 sequence: CASSQGVGGNSNQPQHF. CDR3 in DNA: TGCGCCAGCAGCCAAGGGGTGGGGGGTAATAGCAATCAGCCCCAGCATTTT.

The chain carries TRBV13 and TRBJ2-3, with D uncertain. Looked up from germline, CDR1 is PRHDT and CDR2 is FYEKMQ (reference sequence). The CDR3 runs to 15 residues. V was shortened by 3 bases and J by 0 bases, with 10 bases between the two germline ends. CDR3 loop: CASSFGGSSTDTQYF. The CDR3 nucleotides read TGTGCCAGCAGCTTCGGCGGTTCTAGCACAGATACGCAGTATTTT.

This clone has a single count. V is TRBV27 and J is TRBJ2-7; 11 bases line up with TRBD2. In germline, CDR1 is MNHEY, CDR2 SMNVEV (reference sequence). The J segment lost 4 bases and the V segment lost 2 bases, leaving 4 bases of the junction unmatched. The CDR3 consists of 15 residues. This CDR3 is CASSLKSSGRYEQYF. CDR3 bases: TGTGCCAGCAGTTTAAAGTCTAGCGGGAGGTACGAGCAGTACTTC.

This clone was picked up one time. The chain employs TRBV10-3 and TRBJ1-3; D gene unclear. The V gene's germline CDR1 is ENHRY and CDR2 SYGVKD. The CDR3 has 15 residues. V shed 4 bases and J shed 0 bases, with 10 bases lying between them. CDR3 nucleotide sequence: TGTGCCATCAGTGCGGGCGGGCTCTCTGGAAACACCATATATTTT. Protein product: CAISAGGLSGNTIYF.